The 15 T cell receptor beta chains listed next were all sequenced from one sample in a study of blood T cells in healthy people across ages. Primers used in a second PCR of roughly 6 to 12 cycles were a sample-barcoded 5' primer and a J-beta primer mix. Via MiXCR, TCRdb re-called the 5' RACE reads, giving one row per CDR3 protein. The data hold roughly 1,500,000 distinct CDR3 sequences, with approximately 32% observed a single time. Input material: blood. The receptors stem from a woman aged 25 to 39 in good health.

Comments on this clonotype: Possible read error: a much larger clone is one base away. V usage is TRBV29-1 and J usage is TRBJ2-3; D is perhaps TRBD1 (6 bases). The CDR3 sequence is 11 residues long. Germline values: CDR1 SQVTM, CDR2 ANQGSEA. In DNA form, the CDR3 reads TGCAGGGTTCACAGGGCAGATACGCAGTATTTT. Translating it yields CRVHRADTQYF.

This clonotype has only a few counts. V gene TRBV5-1 combines with J gene TRBJ2-1; D may match TRBD1 or TRBD2 (7 bases each). The CDR3 length is 17 residues. Trimming stripped 5 bases from V and 1 base from J, with 19 bases between. The germline CDR1 and CDR2 sequences are SGHRS and YFSETQ. The CDR3 nucleotides are TGCGCCAGCAGTCCAGGGGGGGCCCCCAGGTCCTACAATGAGCAGTTCTTC. Its translation is CASSPGGAPRSYNEQFF.

The gene calls are TRBV28 and TRBJ2-4, with 9 positions matching TRBD2. With 4 bases clipped from V and 1 base from J, the junction kept 17 bases outside the gene matches. The CDR3 extends over 20 amino acids. Germline CDR1 is MDHEN and CDR2 is SYDVKM. As DNA, the CDR3 is TGTGCCAGCAGTTATCGGAGACTAGCGGAGAAAATTGGGGCCAAAAACATTCAGTACTTC. It translates to CASSYRRLAEKIGAKNIQYF. Based on the CDR3 plus reference TRBV28 and TRBJ2-4, the full variable domain is DVKVTQSSRYLVKRTGEKVFLECVQDMDHENMFWYRQDPGLGLRLIYFSYDVKMKEKGDIPEGYSVSREKKERFSLILESASTNQTSMYLCASSYRRLAEKIGAKNIQYFGAGTRLSVL.

A few counts support this clonotype. V gene TRBV6-5 combines with J gene TRBJ1-2; 8 positions agree with TRBD1. The CDR3 runs 16 residues. J lost 5 bases, V lost 0 bases, and 8 bases had no gene match. Germline CDR1 MNHEY, CDR2 SVGAGI. This chain's CDR3 is CASSYSAADRGYGYTF. DNA for the CDR3: TGTGCCAGCAGTTACTCTGCGGCCGACAGGGGTTATGGCTACACCTTC.

The J gene is TRBJ2-5, the V gene TRBV30, with D hard to call. Germline V gene lookup returns CDR1 GTSNPN and CDR2 SVGIG (reference sequence). The CDR3 covers 13 residues. The germline V and J ends were trimmed by 2 bases and 13 bases, with 20 bases remaining between them. CDR3 in amino acids: CAWSPFTGYERYF. The CDR3 region has the DNA TGTGCCTGGAGTCCTTTTACGGGCTACGAGCGGTACTTC.

V gene TRBV29-1 combines with J gene TRBJ2-3; TRBD2 is a possible D gene (6 bases). Germline V lookup: CDR1 SQVTM, CDR2 ANQGSEA. Trimming stripped 6 bases from V and 6 bases from J, with 16 bases between. The length of the CDR3 is 13 residues. The DNA of the CDR3 is TGCAGCGTCCGAGCGGGCGTCACGGATACGCAGTATTTT. Protein product: CSVRAGVTDTQYF.

This chain connects TRBV2 to TRBJ2-4; D unclear. CDR1 and CDR2 (germline): SNHLY, FYNNEI. The ends were cut back, 7 bases at V and 13 bases at J, with 23 bases in the middle. The CDR3 is 14 amino acids. The CDR3 sequence: CASMAQSLTVEQYF. As DNA, the CDR3 is TGTGCCAGCATGGCCCAGTCTCTTACGGTGGAGCAGTACTTC.

The genes are TRBV6-6 and TRBJ1-5, with D unresolved. Germline-derived CDR1 and CDR2 are MNHNY and SVGAGI (reference sequence). Trimming shortened V by 6 bases and J by 0 bases, and 9 bases separated the two germline ends. CDR3 length: 14 residues. CDR3 region: CASRTISSNQPQHF. The CDR3 DNA follows: TGTGCCAGCAGGACCATTTCTAGCAATCAGCCCCAGCATTTT.

This clonotype was detected once. A junction end diverges from the germline sequence, so it may reflect a read error. This chain connects TRBV12-5 to TRBJ2-1; no reliable D call. The CDR3 has 13 amino acids. Germline CDR1 is LGHNT and CDR2 is FRNRAP. In nucleotides, the CDR3 is TGTGCTAGTGGTTCCTCTGCCTACAATGAGCAGGTCTTC. This codes for CASGSSAYNEQVF. Drawing the rest from reference TRBV12-5 and TRBJ2-1, the complete variable domain is DARVTQTPRHKVTEMGQEVTMRCQPILGHNTVFWYRQTMMQGLELLAYFRNRAPLDDSGMPKDRFSAEMPDATLATLKIQPSEPRDSAVYFCASGSSAYNEQVFGPGTRLTVL.

The rearrangement uses TRBV21-1 and TRBJ2-7; TRBD2, as called in the table, went unchecked against the DNA. TRBV21-1 is deemed a pseudogene. This CDR3 comprises 17 residues. CDR3 region: CASSACPGLAVAYGQYF. CDR3 bases: TGTGCCAGCAGCGCCTGCCCGGGACTAGCGGTTGCCTACGGGCAGTACTTC.

This clonotype was recorded once. The chain uses TRBV20-1 and TRBJ1-6, with 7 bases matching TRBD1. After removal of 6 bases from V and 9 bases from J, the junction contained 8 bases not matched to a gene. In germline, CDR1 is DFQATT, CDR2 SNEGSKA (reference sequence). The CDR3 loop spans 13 amino acids. CDR3 sequence reads: CSASTGFGSPLHF. DNA for the CDR3: TGCAGTGCATCGACAGGGTTCGGTTCACCCCTCCACTTT.

The rearrangement joins TRBV6-1 to TRBJ1-1; no clear D gene. Per germline, CDR1 MNHNS and CDR2 SASEGT. The CDR3 is 13 amino acids. The V gene lost 7 bases and the J gene lost 4 bases, with 13 bases spanning the gap. The CDR3 loop reads CASTTRTGTEAFF. DNA of the CDR3: TGTGCCAGCACTACAAGGACCGGCACTGAAGCTTTCTTT.

This chain links TRBV6-1 with TRBJ2-5; D perhaps matches TRBD2 (6 bases). The CDR3 is 14 residues long. Trimming cost V 8 bases and J 1 base, with 14 bases left between them. The germline CDR1 and CDR2 sequences are MNHNS and SASEGT. The chain's CDR3 is CASRGTASQETQYF. As DNA, the CDR3 is TGTGCCAGCCGCGGGACTGCCTCCCAAGAGACCCAGTACTTC.

The chain recombines TRBV6-5 with TRBJ2-2; 11 nucleotides match TRBD1. V lost 7 bases, J lost 3 bases, and 1 base stayed unmatched. CDR1 is MNHEY, CDR2 SVGAGI, per germline. The CDR3 has 14 residues. DNA of the CDR3: TGTGCCAGCAAGGGACAGGGGGACACCGGGGAGCTGTTTTTT. It yields the protein CASKGQGDTGELFF.

This chain connects TRBV27 to TRBJ2-4; TRBD2 aligns across 14 bases. After removal of 7 bases from V and 13 bases from J, the junction contained 12 bases not matched to a gene. The CDR3 contains 15 residues. The germline V gene has CDR1 MNHEY and CDR2 SMNVEV (reference sequence). CDR3: CASTPGTSGSGEQYF. The CDR3 DNA reads as TGTGCCAGCACCCCCGGGACTAGCGGGAGTGGAGAGCAGTACTTC.